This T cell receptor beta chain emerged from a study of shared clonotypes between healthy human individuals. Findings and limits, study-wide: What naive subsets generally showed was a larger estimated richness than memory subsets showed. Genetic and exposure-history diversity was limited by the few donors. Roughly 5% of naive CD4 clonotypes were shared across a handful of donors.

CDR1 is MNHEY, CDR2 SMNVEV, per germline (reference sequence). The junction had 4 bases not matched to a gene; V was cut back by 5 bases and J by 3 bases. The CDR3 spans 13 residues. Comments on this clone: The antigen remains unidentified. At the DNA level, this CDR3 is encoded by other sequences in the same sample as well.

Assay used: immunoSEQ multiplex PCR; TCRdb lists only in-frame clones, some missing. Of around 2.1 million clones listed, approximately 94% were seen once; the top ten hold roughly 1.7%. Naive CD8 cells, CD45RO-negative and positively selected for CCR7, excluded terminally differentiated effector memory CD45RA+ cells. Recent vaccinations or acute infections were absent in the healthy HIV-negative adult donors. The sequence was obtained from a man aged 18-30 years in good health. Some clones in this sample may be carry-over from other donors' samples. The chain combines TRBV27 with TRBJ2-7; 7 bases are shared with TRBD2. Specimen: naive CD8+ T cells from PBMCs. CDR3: CASSPREGYEQYF. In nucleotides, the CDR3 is TGTGCCAGCAGTCCAAGGGAGGGCTACGAGCAGTACTTC.